This T cell receptor beta chain stems from a study of blood T cell repertoires in COVID-19. Looking at the study overall: From T cells, B-cell-depleted T cells, or PBMCs came the material, which was cDNA or gDNA.

Sequenced by immunoSEQ multiplex PCR; TCRdb stores in-frame clones only, minus some. Found here are just over 95,000 clones, approximately 90% of them singletons; the top ten hold around 5%. This clone was detected many times. Trimming cost V 6 bases and J 11 bases; bases outside gene matches: 7. The V gene's germline CDR1 is SNHLY and CDR2 FYNNEI. The CDR3 extends over 12 amino acids. The TCR comes from a man aged 45 to 65 with acute or convalescent COVID-19. Sequenced sample: peripheral blood. The V call is TRBV2, the J call TRBJ1-5; 7 nucleotides align to TRBD1. The DNA of the CDR3 is TGTGCCAGCAGCCGGACAGGTTTGACCCAGCATTTT. It yields the protein CASSRTGLTQHF.